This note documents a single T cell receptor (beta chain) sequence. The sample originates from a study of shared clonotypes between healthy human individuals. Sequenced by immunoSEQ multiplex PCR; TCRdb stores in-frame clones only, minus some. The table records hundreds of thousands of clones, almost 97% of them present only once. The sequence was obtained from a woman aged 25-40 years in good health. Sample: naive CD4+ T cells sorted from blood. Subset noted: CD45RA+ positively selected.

CDR3 residues: CASSTPGGIRETQYF. The DNA for the CDR3 is TGTGCCAGCAGCACACCGGGGGGAATAAGAGAGACCCAGTACTTC. This rearrangement joins TRBV7-2 to TRBJ2-5; TRBD2 matches at 7 bases. V lost 5 bases to trimming and J lost 4 bases; unmatched junction nucleotides: 10. Germline CDR1 reads SGHTA; CDR2 reads FQGNSA. This CDR3 spans 15 amino acids.